What follows are 25 T cell receptor beta chains derived from one specimen sequenced in a study of CD8 T cells in ankylosing spondylitis. MiXCR, run by TCRdb on the 5' RACE reads, gives a single entry per CDR3 protein. The table records 150,000 to 250,000 distinct CDR3 sequences, around 13% of them present only once. The material sequenced was blood, either unsorted or a sorted T cell fraction (not recorded which). These receptors were collected from a male donor with ankylosing spondylitis or in good health (not recorded which).

The chain combines TRBV12-3 or TRBV12-4 with TRBJ2-3, with 7 nucleotides matching TRBD2. With V trimmed by 6 bases and J by 3 bases, 9 bases remained unmatched. The CDR3 runs 15 residues. The chain's CDR3 is CASRLTSSITDTQYF. The CDR3 DNA is TGTGCCAGCAGACTGACTAGCAGTATAACAGATACGCAGTATTTT.

There are many counts of this clonotype. The rearrangement uses TRBV2 and TRBJ2-3, with a possible D match to TRBD1 (6 bases). The CDR3 loop spans 14 amino acids. From germline, CDR1 is SNHLY and CDR2 FYNNEI. The germline V and J ends were trimmed by 4 bases and 2 bases, with 10 bases remaining between them. CDR3 DNA: TGTGCCAGCAGTGTTTGGGACAACACAGATACGCAGTATTTT. It is translated as CASSVWDNTDTQYF.

This clonotype appeared a few times. The CDR3 spells CASSRAGVQFF. CDR3 sequence (DNA): TGTGCCAGCAGCCGGGCGGGGGTGCAGTTCTTC. The chain recombines TRBV12-3 or TRBV12-4 with TRBJ2-1; TRBD2 agrees at 7 bases. The CDR3 sequence is 11 residues long. The junction had 5 bases not matched to a gene; V was cut back by 6 bases and J by 12 bases.

The chain combines TRBV9 with TRBJ2-2, with D possibly being TRBD2 (6 bases). Germline V gene lookup returns CDR1 SGDLS and CDR2 YYNGEE. V lost 6 bases to trimming and J lost 2 bases, with 14 bases between them. The CDR3 is 15 residues long. CDR3 sequence: CASTRRGTNTGELFF. CDR3 nucleotides: TGTGCCAGCACTCGCCGGGGGACCAACACCGGGGAGCTGTTTTTT.

This clonotype came up many times. The rearrangement links TRBV10-3 to TRBJ1-2; 9 bases match TRBD1. The CDR3 spans 14 residues. The germline V gene has CDR1 ENHRY and CDR2 SYGVKD. With V trimmed by 3 bases and J by 8 bases, 7 bases remained unmatched. The CDR3 loop is CAISDSTGGPGYTF. The CDR3 DNA reads as TGTGCCATCAGTGATTCGACAGGGGGTCCCGGCTACACCTTC.

This clonotype was observed many times. The J gene is TRBJ2-7, the V gene TRBV12-3 or TRBV12-4; D is uncertain. Trimming removed 3 bases from V and 3 bases from J, with 9 bases in between. The CDR3 totals 13 residues. CDR3 nucleotides: TGTGCCAGCAGTTTCCTCTTTATCTACGAGCAGTACTTC. Amino acid sequence: CASSFLFIYEQYF.

A few counts support this clonotype. The rearrangement joins TRBV24-1 to TRBJ2-2; no firm D call. Germline loops: CDR1 KGHDR, CDR2 SFDVKD. The V gene lost 3 bases and the J gene lost 1 base, with 5 bases spanning the gap. The CDR3 totals 14 residues. DNA for the CDR3: TGTGCCACCAGTGATGGGAAGAACACCGGGGAGCTGTTTTTT. As protein: CATSDGKNTGELFF.

The V gene is TRBV2, the J gene TRBJ2-1; D gene uncertain. The ends were cut back, 2 bases at V and 8 bases at J, with 10 bases in the middle. This CDR3 comprises 13 residues. The germline V gene encodes CDR1 SNHLY and CDR2 FYNNEI. CDR3 DNA: TGTGCCAGCAGTGAACTCCCGGCAGATGAGCAGTTCTTC. This gives the protein CASSELPADEQFF.

With regard to this clonotype: One junction end does not reproduce the germline sequence, and a read error may be involved. This rearrangement joins TRBV7-9 to TRBJ1-4; D remains ambiguous. Germline CDR1 reads SEHNR; CDR2 reads FQNEAQ (reference sequence). This CDR3 has 11 amino acids. CDR3 coding DNA: TGTGCCAGCCGCTTAGCGGAAAAACTGTTTTTT. Its protein is CASRLAEKLFF.

The J gene is TRBJ2-5, the V gene TRBV2; D is undetermined. Germline assignment: CDR1 SNHLY and CDR2 FYNNEI. The V gene lost 8 bases and the J gene lost 4 bases, with 14 bases spanning the gap. This CDR3 region has 13 residues. The CDR3 spells CASEGVWPETQYF. CDR3 sequence (DNA): TGTGCCAGCGAAGGTGTCTGGCCAGAGACCCAGTACTTC.

This clonotype was counted between two and nine times. This sequence joins TRBV9 and TRBJ2-2, with TRBD2 identical over 11 bases. V lost 3 bases, J lost 2 bases, and 9 bases stayed unmatched. Germline assignment: CDR1 SGDLS and CDR2 YYNGEE. The CDR3 covers 18 residues. The DNA of the CDR3 is TGTGCCAGCAGCGCGCCACGGACTAGCGGGCTTAACACCGGGGAGCTGTTTTTT. Translated: CASSAPRTSGLNTGELFF.

The chain couples TRBV11-1 to TRBJ2-3; TRBD1 might be the D (6 bases). Trimming took 7 bases from V and 5 from J, leaving 19 bases between them. Germline loops: CDR1 SGHAT, CDR2 FQDESV (reference sequence). This CDR3 comprises 15 residues. The CDR3 DNA reads TGTGCCAGCACCCGGGGCGTCAGGGGTGAAGATACGCAGTATTTT. Encoded protein: CASTRGVRGEDTQYF.

This clonotype was picked up a small number of times. This chain connects TRBV12-3 or TRBV12-4 to TRBJ2-7; 8 bases fit TRBD2. This CDR3 is 15 amino acids long. J was trimmed by 7 bases and V by 5 bases; bases with no gene match: 13. Written as DNA, the CDR3 is TGTGCCAGCAGTACGACACTAGCGGCTCGGGGGGAGCAGTACTTC. Amino acids: CASSTTLAARGEQYF.

There are a few counts of this clonotype. In DNA form, the CDR3 reads TGTGCCAGCAGTTTAGCGGTGATCACAGATACGCAGTATTTT. This codes for CASSLAVITDTQYF. V is TRBV28 and J is TRBJ2-3, with D hard to call. This CDR3 is 14 amino acids long. Trimming took off 2 bases at V and 2 bases at J, with 8 bases between the two ends. The germline gives CDR1 MDHEN, CDR2 SYDVKM.

This sequence joins TRBV5-6 and TRBJ1-1, with TRBD1 identical over 7 bases. This CDR3 has 16 amino acids. Germline CDR1 is SGHDT and CDR2 is YYEEEE. J lost 5 bases, V lost 0 bases, and 10 bases had no gene match. The CDR3 coding sequence is TGTGCCAGCAGCTTGGGGGGTCTACAGGGGAGGACTGAAGCTTTCTTT. Amino acid sequence: CASSLGGLQGRTEAFF.

The chain joins TRBV5-1 to TRBJ1-2, with TRBD1 matching 8 bases. This CDR3 region has 16 residues. The germline CDR1 and CDR2 sequences are SGHRS and YFSETQ. V shed 1 base and J 7 bases; nucleotides not matched to a gene: 12. This CDR3 reads CASSLKPHQGAFGYTF. The CDR3 nucleotides read TGCGCCAGCAGCTTGAAACCGCATCAGGGGGCATTTGGCTACACCTTC.

This clonotype was counted ten times or more. The chain uses TRBV7-9 and TRBJ2-7, with D maybe TRBD2 (5 bases). This CDR3 is built from 13 residues. Germline lookup yields CDR1 SEHNR and CDR2 FQNEAQ (reference sequence). V was pared by 1 base and J by 2 bases, with 6 bases between. CDR3 nucleotides: TGTGCCAGCAGCTTAGACGGGACCTACGAGCAGTACTTC. Translation: CASSLDGTYEQYF. Complete variable domain (other parts from reference TRBV7-9 and TRBJ2-7): DTGVSQNPRHKITKRGQNVTFRCDPISEHNRLYWYRQTLGQGPEFLTYFQNEAQLEKSRLLSDRFSAERPKGSFSTLEIQRTEQGDSAMYLCASSLDGTYEQYFGPGTRLTVT.

This chain joins TRBV12-3 or TRBV12-4 and TRBJ1-2; 9 nucleotides agree with TRBD1. The V gene end was trimmed by 8 bases and the J gene end by 0 bases; junction bases not matched to a gene: 16. The CDR3 length is 18 residues. CDR3 bases: TGTGCCAGCGGGCCCTCAGGGGGACAGGGACCTTCTAACTATGGCTACACCTTC. This gives the protein CASGPSGGQGPSNYGYTF.

This clonotype occurred a few times. V gene TRBV20-1 combines with J gene TRBJ2-1; 8 nucleotides line up with TRBD2. The V gene end was trimmed by 4 bases and the J gene end by 2 bases; junction bases not matched to a gene: 19. The CDR3 has 19 amino acids. CDR1 is DFQATT and CDR2 is SNEGSKA in the germline V gene (reference sequence). CDR3 loop: CSANSIDPLAGRPYNEQFF. Here the CDR3 DNA reads TGCAGTGCTAATAGTATCGATCCCTTAGCGGGGAGACCCTACAATGAGCAGTTCTTC.

The V and J genes are TRBV20-1 and TRBJ2-7; 10 bases fit TRBD2. The CDR3 runs 15 residues. Germline V gene sequence: CDR1 DFQATT, CDR2 SNEGSKA (reference sequence). V lost 2 bases and J lost 1; bases outside the gene matches: 5. The CDR3 nucleotides are TGCAGTGCTAGATCTCTAGCGGGGGATTCCTACGAGCAGTACTTC. Its translation is CSARSLAGDSYEQYF.

V is TRBV5-1 and J is TRBJ2-7, with D perhaps TRBD1 (6 bases). CDR3 length: 14 residues. Trimming removed 0 bases from V and 2 bases from J, with 9 bases in between. CDR1 and CDR2 from the germline V gene are SGHRS and YFSETQ. The CDR3 loop reads CASSLDRVAYEQYF. The CDR3 DNA follows: TGCGCCAGCAGCTTGGACAGGGTCGCCTACGAGCAGTACTTC.

A few counts support this clonotype. This chain joins TRBV7-9 and TRBJ1-6; 8 nucleotides match TRBD1. Germline V gene sequence: CDR1 SEHNR, CDR2 FQNEAQ (reference sequence). The V segment lost 5 bases and the J segment 10 bases; nucleotides outside the gene matches: 10. The CDR3 is 15 residues long. DNA of the CDR3: TGTGCCAGCAGCCCCAGGACAGGGACCGGGTCACCCCTCCACTTT. Its protein is CASSPRTGTGSPLHF.

This clonotype has more than one count but fewer than ten. The rearrangement links TRBV7-9 to TRBJ2-3; 15 positions match TRBD2. Germline CDR1 SEHNR, CDR2 FQNEAQ (reference sequence). The CDR3 spans 17 residues. With V trimmed by 4 bases and J by 5 bases, 7 bases remained unmatched. The CDR3 here is CASSSVTGLAGGDTQYF. CDR3 nucleotide sequence: TGTGCCAGCAGCTCGGTCACGGGACTAGCGGGAGGAGATACGCAGTATTTT.

This clonotype has more than one count but fewer than ten. The chain joins TRBV6-4 to TRBJ2-2; TRBD1 agrees at 7 bases. This CDR3 comprises 15 residues. Germline CDR1 and CDR2: MRHNA and SNTAGT. The V gene end was trimmed by 2 bases and the J gene end by 5 bases; junction bases not matched to a gene: 5. This CDR3 is CASSDGQVGTGELFF. CDR3 nucleotide sequence: TGTGCCAGCAGTGACGGACAGGTGGGAACCGGGGAGCTGTTTTTT.

Only a few counts were recorded for this clonotype. The chain uses TRBV28 and TRBJ2-5, with TRBD2 matching 11 bases. Losses at the gene ends were 4 bases for V and 2 bases for J; bases not matched to a gene: 12. Germline CDR1 and CDR2: MDHEN and SYDVKM. CDR3 size: 18 residues. This chain's CDR3 is CASSSPQRLAGFQETQYF. CDR3 nucleotide sequence: TGTGCCAGCAGTTCCCCCCAGAGACTAGCGGGATTTCAAGAGACCCAGTACTTC.